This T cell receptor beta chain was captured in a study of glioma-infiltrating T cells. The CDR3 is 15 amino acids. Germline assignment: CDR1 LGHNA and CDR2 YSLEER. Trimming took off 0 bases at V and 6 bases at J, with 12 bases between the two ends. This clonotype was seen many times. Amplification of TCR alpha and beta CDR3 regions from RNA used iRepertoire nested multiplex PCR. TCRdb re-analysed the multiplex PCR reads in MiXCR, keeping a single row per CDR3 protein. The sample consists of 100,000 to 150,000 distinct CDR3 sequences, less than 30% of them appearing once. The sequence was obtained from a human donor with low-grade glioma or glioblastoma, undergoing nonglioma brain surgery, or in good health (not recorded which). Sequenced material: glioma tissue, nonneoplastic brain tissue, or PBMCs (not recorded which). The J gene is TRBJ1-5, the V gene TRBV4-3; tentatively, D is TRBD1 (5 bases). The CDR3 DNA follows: TGCGCCAGCAGCCAAGATGTCAGGGAACTTCAGCCCCAGCATTTT. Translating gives CASSQDVRELQPQHF.